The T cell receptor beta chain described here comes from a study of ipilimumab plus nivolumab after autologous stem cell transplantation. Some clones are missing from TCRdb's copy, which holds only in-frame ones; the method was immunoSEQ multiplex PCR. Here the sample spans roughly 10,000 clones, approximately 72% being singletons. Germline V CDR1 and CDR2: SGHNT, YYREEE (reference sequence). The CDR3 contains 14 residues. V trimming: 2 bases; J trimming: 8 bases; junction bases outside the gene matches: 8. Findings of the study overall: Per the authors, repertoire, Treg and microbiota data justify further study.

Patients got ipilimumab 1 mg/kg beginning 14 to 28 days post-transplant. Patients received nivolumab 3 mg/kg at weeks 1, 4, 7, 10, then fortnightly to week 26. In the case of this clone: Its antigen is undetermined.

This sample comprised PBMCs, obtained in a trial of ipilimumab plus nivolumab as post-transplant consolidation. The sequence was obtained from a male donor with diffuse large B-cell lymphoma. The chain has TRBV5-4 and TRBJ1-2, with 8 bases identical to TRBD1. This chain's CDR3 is CASSFYGTGGGYTF. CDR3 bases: TGTGCCAGCAGCTTTTACGGGACAGGAGGCGGCTACACCTTC.